The 30 T cell receptor beta chains in this list originate from one sample, sequenced in a study of long-term antiretroviral therapy in people with HIV. The run of the v3.0 immunoSEQ assay was at survey level. Profiling relied on immunoSEQ multiplex PCR, and the TCRdb table lists in-frame clones only, not all of them. Of around 28,000 clones listed, approximately 90% were seen once; the top ten hold 3.6%. This material consisted of unsorted PBMCs, taken 1.8 years after starting antiretroviral therapy. All receptors come from a woman between 18 and 30 years old with HIV.

The genes are TRBV25-1 and TRBJ1-4; 8 bases agree with TRBD1. The CDR3 covers 14 residues. Germline CDR1 is MGHDK and CDR2 is SYGVNS. V shed 7 bases, J shed 10 bases, and the junction held 11 bases outside the gene matches. This CDR3 is CASTDRGQGGKLFF. The CDR3 coding sequence is TGTGCCAGCACCGACAGGGGACAAGGTGGAAAACTGTTTTTT.

This chain links TRBV27 with TRBJ2-7; 7 bases match TRBD1. This CDR3 region has 14 residues. V was pared by 5 bases and J by 3 bases, with 7 bases of the junction left unmatched. Germline assignment: CDR1 MNHEY and CDR2 SMNVEV (reference sequence). CDR3 DNA: TGTGCCAGCAGTGGGGACAGACTTGACTACGAGCAGTACTTC. This codes for CASSGDRLDYEQYF.

The CDR3 is CASRNGQGAGGYTF. The CDR3 nucleotides are TGTGCCAGCAGGAACGGACAGGGGGCAGGTGGCTACACCTTC. The chain combines TRBV6-6 with TRBJ1-2; 11 nucleotides align to TRBD1. J gave up 7 bases and V 6 bases, and 7 bases lay outside the gene matches. Germline V lookup: CDR1 MNHNY, CDR2 SVGAGI (reference sequence). The CDR3 length is 14 residues.

The chain uses TRBV28 and TRBJ1-4, with TRBD1 matching over 7 bases. V was clipped by 8 bases and J by 5 bases; unmatched bases: 8. This CDR3 is built from 14 residues. Germline V gene lookup returns CDR1 MDHEN and CDR2 SYDVKM. Here the CDR3 reads CASLGQPLNEKLFF. DNA of the CDR3: TGTGCCAGCCTGGGACAGCCCCTAAATGAAAAACTGTTTTTT.

V and J are TRBV11-2 and TRBJ2-3; TRBD2 matches at 9 bases. V shed 5 bases, J shed 4 bases, and the junction held 13 bases outside the gene matches. Germline CDR1 SGHAT, CDR2 FQNNGV. The CDR3 contains 17 residues. The CDR3 protein is CASSISFSGSSADTQYF. The CDR3 DNA follows: TGTGCCAGCAGCATAAGCTTTAGCGGGAGTAGTGCAGATACGCAGTATTTT.

This sequence joins TRBV4-1 and TRBJ1-1; D gene ambiguous. The CDR3 spans 14 residues. V was pared by 4 bases and J by 4 bases, with 13 bases between. Germline CDR1 and CDR2: MGHRA and YSYEKL. CDR3 sequence reads: CASSRVPPSTEAFF. The CDR3 coding sequence is TGCGCCAGCAGCCGGGTCCCCCCCAGCACTGAAGCTTTCTTT.

J is TRBJ2-3 and V is TRBV7-9; 8 bases align to TRBD2. The CDR3 has 15 amino acids. J lost 4 bases, V lost 6 bases, and 9 bases had no gene match. Germline CDR1 is SEHNR and CDR2 is FQNEAQ (reference sequence). The DNA for the CDR3 is TGTGCCAGCAGAAGTTTGGTACTAGCGGCAGATACGCAGTATTTT. Translation gives CASRSLVLAADTQYF.

The chain combines TRBV7-2 with TRBJ2-7; D is ambiguous. The germline V gene encodes CDR1 SGHTA and CDR2 FQGNSA. The ends were cut back, 1 base at V and 1 base at J, with 8 bases in the middle. The CDR3 contains 14 residues. The CDR3, as DNA: TGTGCCAGCAGCTTAGTGTGGGAATCCTACGAGCAGTACTTC. Amino acids: CASSLVWESYEQYF.

The chain is built from TRBV9 and TRBJ2-2; D is undetermined. V was cut by 0 bases and J by 7 bases, with 4 bases left in between. The CDR3 length is 12 residues. Germline V gene lookup returns CDR1 SGDLS and CDR2 YYNGEE. CDR3 nucleotides: TGTGCCAGCAGCGTAGAAGACGGGGAGCTGTTTTTT. Protein: CASSVEDGELFF.

J is TRBJ2-1 and V is TRBV5-1; 9 positions match TRBD2. CDR1 is SGHRS, CDR2 YFSETQ, per germline. CDR3 length equals 16 residues. V was clipped by 0 bases and J by 1 base; unmatched bases: 2. The DNA of the CDR3 is TGCGCCAGCAGCTTGGGAAGCGGGAGGTCCTACAATGAGCAGTTCTTC. Amino acid sequence: CASSLGSGRSYNEQFF. Full variable domain (missing parts from reference TRBV5-1 and TRBJ2-1): KAGVTQTPRYLIKTRGQQVTLSCSPISGHRSVSWYQQTPGQGLQFLFEYFSETQRNKGNFPGRFSGRQFSNSRSEMNVSTLELGDSALYLCASSLGSGRSYNEQFFGPGTRLTVL.

V gene TRBV5-8 combines with J gene TRBJ2-3; D may be TRBD2 (5 bases). Trimming took 4 bases from V and 3 from J, leaving 12 bases between them. Germline loops: CDR1 SGHTS, CDR2 YDEGEE. This CDR3 is 14 amino acids long. The CDR3 nucleotides are TGTGCCAGCAGCCGAGGGAGCGGTACAGATACGCAGTATTTT. As protein: CASSRGSGTDTQYF.

Written as DNA, the CDR3 is TGCGCCAGCAGCTTGGTAACAGGGGGTTCCTACGAGCAGTACTTC. Its translation is CASSLVTGGSYEQYF. The V gene is TRBV5-1, the J gene TRBJ2-7; 8 bases map to TRBD1. The trim removed 0 bases at V and 1 base at J, leaving 3 bases unmatched. The CDR3 loop spans 15 amino acids. The germline V gene has CDR1 SGHRS and CDR2 YFSETQ. The full variable domain, its missing parts supplied by reference TRBV5-1 and TRBJ2-7, is KAGVTQTPRYLIKTRGQQVTLSCSPISGHRSVSWYQQTPGQGLQFLFEYFSETQRNKGNFPGRFSGRQFSNSRSEMNVSTLELGDSALYLCASSLVTGGSYEQYFGPGTRLTVT.

The V gene is TRBV5-1, the J gene TRBJ1-1; weak D call: TRBD1 (5 bases). The CDR3 is 13 residues long. Germline V gene sequence: CDR1 SGHRS, CDR2 YFSETQ. V lost 4 bases and J 3 bases, leaving 10 bases between the germline ends. The CDR3 protein is CASSRWGDTEAFF. The CDR3 DNA sequence: TGCGCCAGCAGCCGGTGGGGGGACACTGAAGCTTTCTTT.

The chain combines TRBV7-3 with TRBJ2-3, with 9 nucleotides matching TRBD1. The junction had 13 bases not matched to a gene; V was cut back by 5 bases and J by 4 bases. Germline V gives CDR1 SGHTA, CDR2 FQGTGA. The CDR3 has 17 amino acids. The CDR3 here is CASSATSPGQGADTQYF. CDR3 nucleotides: TGTGCCAGCAGCGCCACATCACCGGGACAGGGTGCAGATACGCAGTATTTT.

The chain is built from TRBV7-2 and TRBJ2-7; D gene uncertain. The CDR3 consists of 13 residues. Deletions cut 1 base from V and 3 bases from J, with 7 bases between. Per germline, CDR1 SGHTA and CDR2 FQGNSA. The CDR3 here is CASSLGSVYEQYF. CDR3 in DNA: TGTGCCAGCAGCTTAGGATCCGTCTACGAGCAGTACTTC.

The chain combines TRBV28 with TRBJ2-5; 9 nucleotides match TRBD1. The J call may be in error: the DNA end matches TRBJ2-7 better. Germline V gene data show CDR1 as MDHEN and CDR2 as SYDVKM. The CDR3 spans 15 residues. CDR3 sequence reads: CASSGPGTGNHEQYF. The CDR3 region has the DNA TGTGCCAGCAGCGGTCCCGGGACAGGGAACCACGAGCAGTACTTC.

V and J are TRBV6-5 and TRBJ1-2; 7 bases fit TRBD1. CDR1 is MNHEY, CDR2 SVGAGI, per germline. The V and J ends lost 6 bases and 4 bases, in that order; junction bases with no gene match: 5. The CDR3 sequence is 13 residues long. The CDR3 protein is CASSLGQRYGYTF. The CDR3 bases are TGTGCCAGCAGCTTGGGACAGCGCTATGGCTACACCTTC.

V is TRBV13 and J is TRBJ2-3; 9 bases agree with TRBD2. CDR1 and CDR2 from the germline V gene are PRHDT and FYEKMQ (reference sequence). The CDR3 contains 14 residues. V was clipped by 5 bases and J by 4 bases; unmatched bases: 4. The CDR3 here is CASSPREGADTQYF. In DNA form, the CDR3 reads TGTGCCAGCAGCCCGCGGGAGGGGGCAGATACGCAGTATTTT.

V and J are TRBV6-5 and TRBJ1-1; D gene ambiguous. From germline, CDR1 is MNHEY and CDR2 SVGAGI. V gave up 0 bases and J gave up 4 bases, with 9 bases separating them. The CDR3 runs 14 residues. The CDR3 protein is CASSYSDHGTEAFF. The CDR3 DNA sequence: TGTGCCAGCAGTTACTCGGACCACGGCACTGAAGCTTTCTTT.

This sequence joins TRBV27 and TRBJ1-2; D gene uncertain. CDR3 length equals 12 residues. V was shortened by 2 bases and J by 2 bases, with 3 bases between the two germline ends. Per the germline V gene, CDR1 is MNHEY and CDR2 is SMNVEV (reference sequence). Here the CDR3 reads CASSLPNYGYTF. The CDR3 bases are TGTGCCAGCAGTTTACCAAACTATGGCTACACCTTC.

V and J are TRBV5-1 and TRBJ2-7, with D perhaps matching TRBD2 (5 bases). V lost 3 bases and J lost 7, with 14 bases in between. Germline V CDR1 and CDR2: SGHRS, YFSETQ. The CDR3 runs to 13 residues. The CDR3: CASSSIRGQEQYF. CDR3 coding DNA: TGCGCCAGCAGCTCGATACGAGGGCAAGAGCAGTACTTC.

V gene TRBV5-1 combines with J gene TRBJ2-5; 8 bases match TRBD2. CDR3 size: 14 residues. Trimming took 4 bases from V and 2 from J; bases not matched to a gene: 4. Germline CDR1 SGHRS, CDR2 YFSETQ. This CDR3 reads CASSDSGAQETQYF. The CDR3 DNA reads as TGCGCCAGCAGCGATAGCGGGGCTCAAGAGACCCAGTACTTC. The variable domain in full, with the rest retrieved from reference TRBV5-1 and TRBJ2-5, is KAGVTQTPRYLIKTRGQQVTLSCSPISGHRSVSWYQQTPGQGLQFLFEYFSETQRNKGNFPGRFSGRQFSNSRSEMNVSTLELGDSALYLCASSDSGAQETQYFGPGTRLLVL.

The chain has TRBV5-6 and TRBJ1-1, with unresolved D. The germline V gene encodes CDR1 SGHDT and CDR2 YYEEEE. The CDR3 covers 12 residues. The V end was cut by 1 base, the J end by 5 bases, with 6 bases between. The CDR3 protein is CASSLTGTEAFF. CDR3 nucleotides: TGTGCCAGCAGCTTGACCGGTACTGAAGCTTTCTTT.

The V gene is TRBV19, the J gene TRBJ1-5, with a weak D call TRBD1 (6 bases). This CDR3 region has 15 residues. Trimming shortened V by 6 bases and J by 2 bases, and 14 bases separated the two germline ends. The germline CDR1 and CDR2 sequences are LNHDA and SQIVND (reference sequence). CDR3 DNA: TGTGCCAGTAGGGGGGGGGCGCGGCGCAATCAGCCCCAGCATTTT. Translated, it gives CASRGGARRNQPQHF.

This CDR3 reads CASSPGVGTNEKLFF. Written as DNA, the CDR3 is TGTGCCAGCAGTCCAGGGGTGGGGACTAATGAAAAACTGTTTTTT. This chain uses TRBV27 with TRBJ1-4; tentatively, D is TRBD1 (6 bases). V lost 5 bases and J lost 2, with 12 bases in between. Germline values: CDR1 MNHEY, CDR2 SMNVEV (reference sequence). The CDR3 length is 15 residues.

The chain couples TRBV7-9 to TRBJ2-2; a weak D match, TRBD1 (5 bases). Trimming pared 5 bases from V and 5 bases from J, leaving 6 bases between. Germline V lookup: CDR1 SEHNR, CDR2 FQNEAQ (reference sequence). The CDR3 is 12 amino acids. CDR3 residues: CASSPGTGELFF. The DNA for the CDR3 is TGTGCCAGCAGCCCAGGGACCGGGGAGCTGTTTTTT.

This clone was detected only once. V and J are TRBV11-2 and TRBJ1-1; D uncertain. Trimming cost V 1 base and J 4 bases, with 22 bases left between them. The CDR3 has 18 residues. The germline V gene encodes CDR1 SGHAT and CDR2 FQNNGV. CDR3 nucleotide sequence: TGTGCCAGCAGCTTAGGATTTTTAGGACCCACTCGAGGCACTGAAGCTTTCTTT. It translates to CASSLGFLGPTRGTEAFF.

The V call is TRBV6-1, the J call TRBJ1-3; no clear D gene. The CDR3 contains 12 residues. Germline V CDR1 and CDR2: MNHNS, SASEGT. V was clipped by 9 bases and J by 0 bases, with 6 bases between them. The CDR3 coding sequence is TGTGCCAGTAGTCCCTCTGGAAACACCATATATTTT. The encoded protein is CASSPSGNTIYF.

The rearrangement joins TRBV9 to TRBJ2-7; TRBD2 aligns across 12 bases. Per the germline V gene, CDR1 is SGDLS and CDR2 is YYNGEE. The CDR3 length is 14 residues. After removal of 1 base from V and 6 bases from J, the junction contained 2 bases not matched to a gene. The CDR3 region has the DNA TGTGCCAGCAGCGTATTACTAGCGGGAGGCGAGCAGTACTTC. Its translation is CASSVLLAGGEQYF.

V is TRBV25-1 and J is TRBJ2-7; 9 positions agree with TRBD1. With 4 bases clipped from V and 2 bases from J, the junction kept 9 bases outside the gene matches. Germline V gene data show CDR1 as MGHDK and CDR2 as SYGVNS. There are 16 residues in the CDR3. Written as DNA, the CDR3 is TGTGCCAGCAGTGCCCTGGGACAGGGCGCCGCCTACGAGCAGTACTTC. Translation gives CASSALGQGAAYEQYF.